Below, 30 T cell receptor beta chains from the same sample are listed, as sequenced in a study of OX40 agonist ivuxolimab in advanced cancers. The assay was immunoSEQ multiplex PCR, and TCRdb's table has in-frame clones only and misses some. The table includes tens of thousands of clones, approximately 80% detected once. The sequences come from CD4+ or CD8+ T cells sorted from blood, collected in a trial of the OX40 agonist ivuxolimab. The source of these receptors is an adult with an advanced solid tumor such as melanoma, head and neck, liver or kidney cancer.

The CDR3 bases are TGTGCCAGCAGTTCTGCCGGGGTCTCTGGAAACACCATATATTTT. It yields the protein CASSSAGVSGNTIYF. V usage is TRBV28 and J usage is TRBJ1-3; D gene ambiguous. Between the trimmed V and J ends, which lost 4 bases and 0 bases, there was a span of 10 bases. Germline-derived CDR1 and CDR2 are MDHEN and SYDVKM. CDR3 size: 15 residues.

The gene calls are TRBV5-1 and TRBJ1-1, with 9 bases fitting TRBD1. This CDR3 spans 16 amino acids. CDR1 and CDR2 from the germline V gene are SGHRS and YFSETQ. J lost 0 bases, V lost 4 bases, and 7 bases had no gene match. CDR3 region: CASSVDRGTMNTEAFF. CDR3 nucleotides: TGCGCCAGCAGCGTAGACAGGGGGACGATGAACACTGAAGCTTTCTTT.

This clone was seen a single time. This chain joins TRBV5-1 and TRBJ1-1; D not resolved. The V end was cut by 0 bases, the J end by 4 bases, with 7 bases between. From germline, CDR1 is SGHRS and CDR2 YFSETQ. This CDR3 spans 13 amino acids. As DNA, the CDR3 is TGCGCCAGCAGCTTGGGGAGCTTCACTGAAGCTTTCTTT. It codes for CASSLGSFTEAFF. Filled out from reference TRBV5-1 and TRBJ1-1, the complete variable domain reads KAGVTQTPRYLIKTRGQQVTLSCSPISGHRSVSWYQQTPGQGLQFLFEYFSETQRNKGNFPGRFSGRQFSNSRSEMNVSTLELGDSALYLCASSLGSFTEAFFGQGTRLTVV.

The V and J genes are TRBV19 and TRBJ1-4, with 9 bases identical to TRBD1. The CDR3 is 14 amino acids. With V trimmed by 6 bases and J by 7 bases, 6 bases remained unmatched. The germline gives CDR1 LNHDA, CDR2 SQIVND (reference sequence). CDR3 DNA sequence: TGTGCCAGTAGGCCGGACAGGGGAAGTGAAAAACTGTTTTTT. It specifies CASRPDRGSEKLFF.

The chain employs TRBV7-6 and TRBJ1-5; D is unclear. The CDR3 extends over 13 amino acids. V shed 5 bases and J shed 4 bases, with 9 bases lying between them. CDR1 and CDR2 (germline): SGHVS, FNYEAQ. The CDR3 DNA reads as TGTGCCAGCAGCAGGGCCGAAAATCAGCCCCAGCATTTT. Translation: CASSRAENQPQHF.

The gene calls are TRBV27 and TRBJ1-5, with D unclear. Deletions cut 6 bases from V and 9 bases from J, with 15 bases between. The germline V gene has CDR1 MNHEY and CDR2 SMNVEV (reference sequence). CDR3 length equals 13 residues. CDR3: CASSPQISLPQHF. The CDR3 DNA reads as TGTGCCAGCAGCCCCCAGATCAGCCTGCCCCAGCATTTT.

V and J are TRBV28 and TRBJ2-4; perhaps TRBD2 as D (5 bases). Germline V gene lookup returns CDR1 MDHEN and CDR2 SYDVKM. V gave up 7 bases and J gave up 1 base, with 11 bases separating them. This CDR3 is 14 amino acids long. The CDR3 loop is CASNRGGAKNIQYF. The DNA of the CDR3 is TGTGCCAGCAACCGGGGTGGCGCCAAAAACATTCAGTACTTC.

CDR3 DNA: TGTGCCAGCTCACCTGGGACAGGGTGGAACACTGAAGCTTTCTTT. Amino acid sequence: CASSPGTGWNTEAFF. V and J are TRBV18 and TRBJ1-1, with TRBD1 identical over 9 bases. The CDR3 loop spans 15 amino acids. Germline V gene data show CDR1 as KGHSH and CDR2 as LQKENI. The junction had 3 bases not matched to a gene; V was cut back by 3 bases and J by 1 base.

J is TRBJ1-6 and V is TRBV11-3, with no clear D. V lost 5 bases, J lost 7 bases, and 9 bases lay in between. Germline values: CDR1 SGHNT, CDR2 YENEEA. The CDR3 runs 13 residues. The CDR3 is CASSHGSNSPLHF. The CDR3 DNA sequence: TGTGCCAGCAGCCACGGTTCCAATTCACCCCTCCACTTT.

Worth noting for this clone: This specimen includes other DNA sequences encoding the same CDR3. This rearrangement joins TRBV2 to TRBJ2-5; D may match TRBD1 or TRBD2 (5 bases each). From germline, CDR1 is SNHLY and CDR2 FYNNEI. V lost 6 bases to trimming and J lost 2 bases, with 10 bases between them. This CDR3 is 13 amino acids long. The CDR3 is CASSGTAQETQYF. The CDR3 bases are TGTGCCAGCAGCGGGACGGCACAAGAGACCCAGTACTTC.

The CDR3 bases are TGCAGCGTTGAGACAGGGGTGGGCCAGCCCCAGCATTTT. Its translation is CSVETGVGQPQHF. The chain joins TRBV29-1 to TRBJ1-5; TRBD1 agrees at 8 bases. This CDR3 is 13 amino acids long. Looked up from germline, CDR1 is SQVTM and CDR2 is ANQGSEA. V lost 3 bases, J lost 7 bases, and 5 bases stayed unmatched.

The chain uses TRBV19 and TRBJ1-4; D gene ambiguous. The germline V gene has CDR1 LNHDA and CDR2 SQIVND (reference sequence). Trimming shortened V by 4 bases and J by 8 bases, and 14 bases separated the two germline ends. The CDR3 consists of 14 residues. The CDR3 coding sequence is TGTGCCAGTAGTACTCGGGCCGACGGAGAAAAACTGTTTTTT. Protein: CASSTRADGEKLFF.

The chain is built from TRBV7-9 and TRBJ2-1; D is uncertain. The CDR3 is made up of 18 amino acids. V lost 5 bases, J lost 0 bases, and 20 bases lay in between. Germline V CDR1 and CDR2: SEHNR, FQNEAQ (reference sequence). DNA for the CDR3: TGTGCCAGCAGCCCTAAATTCGCGATCAAGAGCTCCTACAATGAGCAGTTCTTC. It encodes CASSPKFAIKSSYNEQFF.

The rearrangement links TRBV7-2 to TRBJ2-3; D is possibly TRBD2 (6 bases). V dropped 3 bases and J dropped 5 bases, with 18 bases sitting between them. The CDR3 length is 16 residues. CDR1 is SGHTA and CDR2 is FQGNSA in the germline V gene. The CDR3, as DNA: TGTGCCAGCAGCTTCCGTCCCCTAGCGATGGGAGATACGCAGTATTTT. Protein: CASSFRPLAMGDTQYF.

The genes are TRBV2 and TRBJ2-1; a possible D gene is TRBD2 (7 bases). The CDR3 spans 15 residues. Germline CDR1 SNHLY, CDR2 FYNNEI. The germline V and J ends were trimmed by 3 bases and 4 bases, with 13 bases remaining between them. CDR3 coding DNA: TGTGCCAGCAGTGAGGCGGGGGCCACTTACAATGAGCAGTTCTTC. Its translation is CASSEAGATYNEQFF.

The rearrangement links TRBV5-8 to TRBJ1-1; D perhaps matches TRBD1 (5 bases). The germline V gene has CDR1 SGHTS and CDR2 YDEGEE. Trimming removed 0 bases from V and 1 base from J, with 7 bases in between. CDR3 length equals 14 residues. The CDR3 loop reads CASSLVGENTEAFF. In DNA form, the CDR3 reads TGTGCCAGCAGCTTGGTGGGGGAGAACACTGAAGCTTTCTTT.

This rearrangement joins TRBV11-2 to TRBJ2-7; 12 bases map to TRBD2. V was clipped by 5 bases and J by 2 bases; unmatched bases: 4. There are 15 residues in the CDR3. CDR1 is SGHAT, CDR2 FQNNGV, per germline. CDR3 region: CASSPLAGGTYEQYF. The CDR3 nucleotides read TGTGCCAGCAGCCCACTAGCGGGAGGTACCTACGAGCAGTACTTC.

The CDR3 DNA follows: TGTGCCAGCAGTATAGATACAAGACCTTCCTACGAGCAGTACGTC. Protein sequence: CASSIDTRPSYEQYV. V is TRBV6-1 and J is TRBJ2-7; D not resolved. This CDR3 is built from 15 residues. Germline CDR1 MNHNS, CDR2 SASEGT. V was trimmed by 5 bases and J by 1 base, leaving 15 bases between them.

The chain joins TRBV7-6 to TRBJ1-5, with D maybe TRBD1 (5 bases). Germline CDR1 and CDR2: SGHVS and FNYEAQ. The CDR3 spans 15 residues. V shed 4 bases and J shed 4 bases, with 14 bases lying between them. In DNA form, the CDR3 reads TGTGCCAGCAGCTCCATAGTAGGGGCTAATCAGCCCCAGCATTTT. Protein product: CASSSIVGANQPQHF.

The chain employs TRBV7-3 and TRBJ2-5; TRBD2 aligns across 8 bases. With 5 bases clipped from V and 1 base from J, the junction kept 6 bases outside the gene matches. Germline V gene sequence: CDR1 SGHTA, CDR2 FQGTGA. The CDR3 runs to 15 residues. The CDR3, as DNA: TGTGCCAGCAGCCCCTGGAGCGGGGGCCAAGAGACCCAGTACTTC. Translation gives CASSPWSGGQETQYF.

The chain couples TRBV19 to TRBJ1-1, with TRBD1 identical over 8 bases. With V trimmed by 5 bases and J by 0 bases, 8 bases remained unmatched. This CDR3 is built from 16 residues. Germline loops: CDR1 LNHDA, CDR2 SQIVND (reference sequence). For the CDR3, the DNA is TGTGCCAGTAGTCAGGGGACAGGCGGTATGAACACTGAAGCTTTCTTT. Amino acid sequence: CASSQGTGGMNTEAFF.

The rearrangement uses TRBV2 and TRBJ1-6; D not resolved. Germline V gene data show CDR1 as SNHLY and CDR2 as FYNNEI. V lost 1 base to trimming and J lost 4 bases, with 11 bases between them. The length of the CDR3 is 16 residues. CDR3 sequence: CASSEGGGFYNSPLHF. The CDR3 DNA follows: TGTGCCAGCAGTGAAGGTGGAGGTTTTTATAATTCACCCCTCCACTTT.

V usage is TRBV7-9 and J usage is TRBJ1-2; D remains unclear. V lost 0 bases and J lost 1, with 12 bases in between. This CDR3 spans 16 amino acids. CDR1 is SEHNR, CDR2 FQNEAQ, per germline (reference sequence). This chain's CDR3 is CASSLALGSINYGYTF. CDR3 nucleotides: TGTGCCAGCAGCTTAGCGTTGGGCAGTATTAACTATGGCTACACCTTC.

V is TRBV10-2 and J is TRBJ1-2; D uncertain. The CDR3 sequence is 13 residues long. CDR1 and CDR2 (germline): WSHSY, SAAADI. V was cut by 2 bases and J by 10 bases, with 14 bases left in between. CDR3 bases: TGCGCCAGCAGTGAGGCCTCCAATGCTCCCTACACCTTC. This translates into CASSEASNAPYTF.

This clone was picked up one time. The CDR3 is CAWSPRVSNSPLHF. CDR3 bases: TGTGCCTGGAGCCCGAGAGTCTCCAATTCACCCCTCCACTTT. The chain has TRBV30 and TRBJ1-6; the D is unclear. This CDR3 spans 14 amino acids. Germline V lookup: CDR1 GTSNPN, CDR2 SVGIG (reference sequence). V was clipped by 3 bases and J by 7 bases, with 13 bases between them. Complete variable domain (other parts from reference TRBV30 and TRBJ1-6): SQTIHQWPATLVQPVGSPLSLECTVEGTSNPNLYWYRQAAGRGLQLLFYSVGIGQISSEVPQNLSASRPQDRQFILSSKKLLLSDSGFYLCAWSPRVSNSPLHFGNGTRLTVT.

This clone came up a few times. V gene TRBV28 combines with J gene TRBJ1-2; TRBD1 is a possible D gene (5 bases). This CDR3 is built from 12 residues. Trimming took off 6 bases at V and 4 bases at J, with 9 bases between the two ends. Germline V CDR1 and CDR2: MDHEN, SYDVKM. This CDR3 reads CASRPGGYGYTF. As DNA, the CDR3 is TGTGCCAGCAGACCGGGGGGCTATGGCTACACCTTC.

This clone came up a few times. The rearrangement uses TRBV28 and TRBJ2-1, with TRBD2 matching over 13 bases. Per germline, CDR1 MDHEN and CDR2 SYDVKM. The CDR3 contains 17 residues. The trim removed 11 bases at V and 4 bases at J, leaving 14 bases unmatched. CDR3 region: CASGQGGLAGTYNEQFF. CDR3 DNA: TGTGCCTCGGGACAGGGGGGACTAGCGGGGACTTACAATGAGCAGTTCTTC.

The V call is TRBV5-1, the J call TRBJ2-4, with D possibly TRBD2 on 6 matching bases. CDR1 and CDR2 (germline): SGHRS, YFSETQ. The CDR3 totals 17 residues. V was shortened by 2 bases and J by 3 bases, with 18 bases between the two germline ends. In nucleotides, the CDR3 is TGCGCCAGCAGCTTAGGAGGGTTCGTCTCGGGCAAAAACATTCAGTACTTC. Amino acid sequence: CASSLGGFVSGKNIQYF.

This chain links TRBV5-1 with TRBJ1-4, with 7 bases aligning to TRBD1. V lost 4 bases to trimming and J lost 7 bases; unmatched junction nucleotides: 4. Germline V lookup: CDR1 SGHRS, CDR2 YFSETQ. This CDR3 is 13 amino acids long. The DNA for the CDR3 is TGCGCCAGCAGCCTTACAGGGGCTGAAAAACTGTTTTTT. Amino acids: CASSLTGAEKLFF. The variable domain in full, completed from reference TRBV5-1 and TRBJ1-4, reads KAGVTQTPRYLIKTRGQQVTLSCSPISGHRSVSWYQQTPGQGLQFLFEYFSETQRNKGNFPGRFSGRQFSNSRSEMNVSTLELGDSALYLCASSLTGAEKLFFGSGTQLSVL.

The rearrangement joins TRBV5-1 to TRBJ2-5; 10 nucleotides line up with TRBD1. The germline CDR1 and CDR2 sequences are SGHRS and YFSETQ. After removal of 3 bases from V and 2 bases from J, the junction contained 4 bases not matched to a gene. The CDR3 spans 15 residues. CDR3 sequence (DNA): TGCGCCAGCAGCTCTCGACAGGGGGCGCAAGAGACCCAGTACTTC. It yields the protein CASSSRQGAQETQYF.